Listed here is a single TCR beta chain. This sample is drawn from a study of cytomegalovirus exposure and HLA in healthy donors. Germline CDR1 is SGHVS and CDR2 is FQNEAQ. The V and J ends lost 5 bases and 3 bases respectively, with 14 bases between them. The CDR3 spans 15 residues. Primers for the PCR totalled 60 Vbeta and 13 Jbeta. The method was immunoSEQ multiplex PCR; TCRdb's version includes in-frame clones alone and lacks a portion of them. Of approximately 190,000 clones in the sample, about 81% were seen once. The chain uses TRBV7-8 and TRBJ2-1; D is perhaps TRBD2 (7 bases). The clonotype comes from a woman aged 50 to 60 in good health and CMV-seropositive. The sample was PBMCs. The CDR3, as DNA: TGTGCCAGCAGCGGGGGGGCGGGGAGCTACAATGAGCAGTTCTTC. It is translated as CASSGGAGSYNEQFF.